The text below deals with one TCR beta chain. V dropped 4 bases and J dropped 5 bases, with 17 bases sitting between them. Germline loops: CDR1 MNHNS, CDR2 SASEGT. CDR3 length: 15 amino acids. This sample is drawn from a study of OX40 agonist ivuxolimab in advanced cancers. The protocol was immunoSEQ multiplex PCR, while the TCRdb copy is restricted to in-frame clones and leaves out a portion. The sample lists about 81,000 clones, around 84% occurring once. This sequence originates from an adult with an advanced solid tumor such as melanoma, head and neck, liver or kidney cancer. This chain links TRBV6-1 with TRBJ1-2; D not resolved. Sequencing was performed on CD4+ or CD8+ T cells sorted from blood, taken in a trial of the OX40 agonist ivuxolimab. CDR3 DNA sequence: TGTGCCAGCAGTGCAAGTCCCGATTCTATTTATGGCTACACCTTC. It translates to CASSASPDSIYGYTF.